This is a list of T cell receptor beta chains from one sample in a study of OX40 agonist ivuxolimab in advanced cancers. Using immunoSEQ multiplex PCR, the repertoire was profiled, and TCRdb retains in-frame clones only, with some absent. The sample lists roughly 76,000 clones, 90% to 95% seen once, with roughly 2% in the top ten. Specimen: CD4+ or CD8+ T cells sorted from blood, collected in a trial of the OX40 agonist ivuxolimab. The receptors were gathered from an adult with an advanced solid tumor such as melanoma, head and neck, liver or kidney cancer. CDR3s include the opening cysteine and the closing phenylalanine or tryptophan. The D gene is left open where the match is weak. Clone size appears in some rows only: once, few, many, or a class for an expanded clone.

CDR3 | DNA | D | V | size | J
CASSFAADTQYF | TGCGCCAGCAGCTTTGCCGCAGATACGCAGTATTTT | NA | TRBV5-1 | NA | TRBJ2-3
CASSVTSGKETQYF | TGTGCCAGCAGTGTAACTAGCGGGAAGGAGACCCAGTACTTC | TRBD2 | TRBV6-1 | NA | TRBJ2-5
CAWSSGTAWTQYF | TGTGCCTGGAGTAGTGGGACAGCCTGGACCCAGTACTTC | TRBD1 | TRBV30 | NA | TRBJ2-5
CAWSDTNTEAFF | TGTGCCTGGAGTGACACGAACACTGAAGCTTTCTTT | NA | TRBV30 | NA | TRBJ1-1
CASSSGRPTNYGYTF | TGTGCCAGCAGTTCGGGCCGCCCAACTAACTATGGCTACACCTTC | NA | TRBV28 | NA | TRBJ1-2
CASSLSADNTGELFF | TGTGCCAGCAGCTTATCAGCGGATAACACCGGGGAGCTGTTTTTT | NA | TRBV7-3 | NA | TRBJ2-2
CASSDRDSGTGDYGYTF | TGTGCCAGCAGTGATAGAGATTCCGGGACAGGGGACTATGGCTACACCTTC | TRBD1 | TRBV25-1 | NA | TRBJ1-2
CASSQDTGPSQEGYTF | TGCGCCAGCAGCCAAGATACGGGGCCCTCTCAAGAGGGCTACACCTTC | NA | TRBV4-3 | NA | TRBJ1-2
CASSLVSGKETQYF | TGTGCCAGCAGCTTGGTGTCAGGGAAAGAGACCCAGTACTTC | NA | TRBV5-6 | NA | TRBJ2-5
CASSFPGSEKLFF | TGTGCCAGCTCATTCCCCGGGAGTGAAAAACTGTTTTTT | NA | TRBV18 | NA | TRBJ1-4
CASSLTVGSPNEKLFF | TGTGCCAGCAGCCTCACAGTTGGGAGCCCTAATGAAAAACTGTTTTTT | NA | TRBV11-2 | NA | TRBJ1-4
CATSRGTDAYEQYF | TGTGCCACCAGCCGCGGGACCGACGCCTACGAGCAGTACTTC | NA | TRBV15 | once | TRBJ2-7
CASSLGGGMNSPLHF | TGTGCCAGCAGCTTAGGGGGCGGGATGAATTCACCCCTCCACTTT | NA | TRBV7-2 | NA | TRBJ1-6
CASSLAPGTTYEQYF | TGTGCCAGCAGCTTAGCGCCGGGTACAACCTACGAGCAGTACTTC | NA | TRBV7-2 | NA | TRBJ2-7
CASSSGWNSNQPQHF | TGTGCCAGCAGTTCCGGCTGGAACAGCAATCAGCCCCAGCATTTT | NA | TRBV6-5 | NA | TRBJ1-5
CASSYTGTGGRNEQFF | TGTGCCAGCAGCTATACCGGGACAGGGGGCCGGAATGAGCAGTTCTTC | TRBD1 | TRBV5-6 | NA | TRBJ2-1
CASTSSGGGGIEHEKLFF | TGTGCCAGCACCTCGTCGGGGGGAGGCGGAATAGAGCATGAAAAACTGTTTTTT | NA | TRBV28 | NA | TRBJ1-4
CAGGGWNTEAFF | TGTGCCGGGGGGGGCTGGAACACTGAAGCTTTCTTT | NA | TRBV28 | NA | TRBJ1-1
CATSRESPGQYNEQFF | TGTGCCACCAGCAGAGAATCCCCCGGACAGTACAATGAGCAGTTCTTC | NA | TRBV15 | once | TRBJ2-1
CASSEQSGIARETQYF | TGCGCCAGCAGTGAGCAAAGCGGGATCGCTCGGGAGACCCAGTACTTC | TRBD2 | TRBV10-1 | NA | TRBJ2-5
CASSILPGNTEAFF | TGTGCCAGTAGTATTTTGCCAGGGAACACTGAAGCTTTCTTT | NA | TRBV19 | NA | TRBJ1-1
CASSSSGEQYF | TGTGCCAGCAGCTCGTCGGGCGAGCAGTACTTC | NA | TRBV28 | NA | TRBJ2-7
CATQTSGLAGTGELFF | TGCGCCACCCAAACCTCCGGACTAGCGGGGACCGGGGAGCTGTTTTTT | TRBD2 | TRBV5-1 | NA | TRBJ2-2
CASSQTASGNTIYF | TGTGCCAGCAGCCAGACAGCCTCTGGAAACACCATATATTTT | NA | TRBV6-5 | NA | TRBJ1-3
CASSLSRWGAPAGGPGEQFF | TGTGCCAGCAGTTTATCGAGGTGGGGGGCGCCGGCGGGAGGGCCAGGTGAGCAGTTCTTC | TRBD2 | TRBV27 | NA | TRBJ2-1
CASRQAASTDTQYF | TGTGCCAGCAGACAAGCTGCTAGCACAGATACGCAGTATTTT | NA | TRBV7-2 | NA | TRBJ2-3